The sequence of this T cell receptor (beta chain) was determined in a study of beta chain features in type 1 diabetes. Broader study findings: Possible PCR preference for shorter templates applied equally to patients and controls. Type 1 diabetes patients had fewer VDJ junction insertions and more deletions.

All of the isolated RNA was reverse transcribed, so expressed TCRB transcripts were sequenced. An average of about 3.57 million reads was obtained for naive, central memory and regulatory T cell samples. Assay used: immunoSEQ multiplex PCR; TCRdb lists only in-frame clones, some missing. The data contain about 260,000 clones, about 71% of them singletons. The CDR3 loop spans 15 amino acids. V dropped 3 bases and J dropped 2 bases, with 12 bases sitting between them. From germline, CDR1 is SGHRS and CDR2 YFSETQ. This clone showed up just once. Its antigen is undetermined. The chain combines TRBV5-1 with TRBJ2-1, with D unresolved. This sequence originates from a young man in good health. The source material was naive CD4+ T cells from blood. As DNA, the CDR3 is TGCGCCAGCAGCTCGATTAGTGGGCCCTACAATGAGCAGTTCTTC. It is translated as CASSSISGPYNEQFF.